Listed below are T cell receptor beta chains from one sample, sequenced in a study of blood T cell repertoires in COVID-19. Measured with immunoSEQ multiplex PCR; TCRdb has only the in-frame clones, and not every one. The sample has under 200,000 clones; about four fifths are singletons. Sequences were obtained from peripheral blood. The receptors come from a man between 60 and 75 years old with acute or convalescent COVID-19. CDR3s include the opening cysteine and the closing phenylalanine or tryptophan. Size values are once, few and many counts, or a class for expanded clones, and some rows have none.

J	size	V	CDR3
TRBJ1-1	-	TRBV7-3	CASSPGGANTEAFF
TRBJ2-1	-	TRBV20-1	CSAGGGTAAPQGQFF
TRBJ2-1	-	TRBV29-1	CSVRGSLIYEQFF
TRBJ1-5	-	TRBV4-3	CASSQDLPGQGTNQPQHF
TRBJ2-2	-	TRBV27	CASSGLAGAVLFF
TRBJ2-5	-	TRBV5-1	CASSGAGAEETQYF
TRBJ1-1	-	TRBV7-9	CASSRSMTGNTEAFF
TRBJ1-1	-	TRBV25-1	CASSPAGQATEAFF
TRBJ2-5	once	TRBV20-1	CSAFSGRIQYF
TRBJ1-1	-	TRBV5-1	CASALVEWSTEAFF
TRBJ1-2	-	TRBV25-1	CASTPWGGNYGYTF
TRBJ2-7	-	TRBV6-5	CASSYSRLAVDEQYF
TRBJ1-2	-	TRBV6-4	CASSTGLGYGYTF
TRBJ1-4	-	TRBV20-1	CSASQGYATNEKLFF
TRBJ2-7	-	TRBV6-5	CASSYSGGRAGEQYF
TRBJ1-2	few	TRBV4-1	CASSQVIGSGYTF
TRBJ1-3	few	TRBV27	CASSFSGYRNGNTIYF
TRBJ1-2	-	TRBV6-1	CASSENGVSYGYTF
TRBJ2-7	-	TRBV6-2/TRBV6-3	CASSTPTARRGHEQYF
TRBJ1-1	-	TRBV27	CASSPTVGTGGRAFF
TRBJ1-3	few	TRBV6-5	CAIRDRGSTIYF
TRBJ1-5	-	TRBV7-3	CASSLSLNQPQHF
TRBJ2-4	-	TRBV3-1/TRBV3-2	CASSQGDRGRVLAKNIQYF
TRBJ1-5	-	TRBV2	CASSVQNSNQPQHF
TRBJ1-4	-	TRBV4-1	CASSLRHPVNEKLFF
TRBJ1-6	-	TRBV4-1	CASSQDRGSPLHF
TRBJ2-1	-	TRBV6-4	CATPIAGGPRNEQFF